This is a list of T cell receptor beta chains from one sample in a study of T-cell reconstitution after alpha-beta-depleted transplantation in children. Each CDR3 protein gets one entry after TCRdb re-called the PCR reads with MiXCR. The sample holds 100,000 or so distinct CDR3 sequences, about 6% seen once. The material was PBMCs, mostly from graft donor cells, obtained 60 days after TCRalphabeta/CD19-depleted stem cell transplant. The receptors derive from a female patient between 2 and 15 years old who had a stem cell transplant for Fanconi anemia, so the T cells may come from the graft donor. CDR3s include the opening cysteine and the closing phenylalanine or tryptophan.

>TRBV28|TRBJ2-1
CATRTTEQFF
>TRBV25-1|TRBJ2-2
CASSESATVTGELFF
>TRBV29-1|TRBJ2-1
CSVEESLGAGGEQFF
>TRBV27|TRBJ2-7
CASSFRGVTYEQYF
>TRBV29-1|TRBJ2-3
CSVRRPRTDTQYF
>TRBV6-5|TRBJ2-7
CASTDTFYEQYF
>TRBV12-3/TRBV12-4|TRBJ1-5
CASSRTGGRNNQPQHF
>TRBV10-3|TRBJ2-5
CAISVLQGARSETQYF
>TRBV7-2|TRBJ2-1
CASSLAGGAFVGQFF
>TRBV5-1|TRBJ2-7
CASSLAKDSGSSYEQYF
>TRBV5-1|TRBJ1-6
CASSLTTLPSSSPLHF
>TRBV30|TRBJ2-3
CAWSTGGTDTQYF
>TRBV5-6|TRBJ2-3
CASSGGINTDTQYF
>TRBV7-9|TRBJ2-7
CASSPIGPLEQYF
>TRBV18|TRBJ2-5
CASSPRPETQYF
>TRBV12-3/TRBV12-4|TRBJ2-3
CASSSHTDTQYF
>TRBV12-3/TRBV12-4|TRBJ1-1
CASSFSLGGTEAFF
>TRBV11-2|TRBJ2-5
CASSFQPRLAGGQETQYF
>TRBV5-1|TRBJ2-7
CASSLEGYGSYEQYF
>TRBV5-1|TRBJ2-5
CASSFSPQETQYF
>TRBV5-1|TRBJ2-3
CASSLGTSTDTQYF
>TRBV12-3/TRBV12-4|TRBJ2-3
CASSLVSFTDTQYF
>TRBV30|TRBJ2-2
CAWSLIGSVGELFF
>TRBV7-8|TRBJ2-4
CASSLSGGLAKNIQYF
>TRBV12-3/TRBV12-4|TRBJ1-3
CASSLTRGGNTIYF
>TRBV4-2|TRBJ2-7
CASSTQPGRSAYEQYF
>TRBV27|TRBJ2-2
CASSLSWNTGELFF
>TRBV19|TRBJ2-5
CASSIRGLETQYF
>TRBV12-3/TRBV12-4|TRBJ2-5
CASSIRTSGGVGETQYF